The following is a T cell receptor beta chain sequence with its context. The sample belongs to a study of blood T cell repertoires in COVID-19. In the study overall: Spain, Italy and the United States supplied samples that represented acute and convalescent COVID-19. From T cells, B-cell-depleted T cells, or PBMCs came the material, which was cDNA or gDNA.

Trimming shortened V by 0 bases and J by 0 bases, and 7 bases separated the two germline ends. Germline CDR1 and CDR2: SGDLS and YYNGEE. The CDR3 totals 15 residues. In the authors' workflow: Estimation of nucleated cell counts relied on the amplification of reference gene primers. Assay used: immunoSEQ multiplex PCR; TCRdb lists only in-frame clones, some missing. For V, J and clone size, that table is used; D and trimming come from the DNA. The table shows roughly 700,000 clones, with just under 90% occurring only once. This rearrangement joins TRBV9 to TRBJ1-3; D gene unclear. Source material: peripheral blood. The sequence was collected from a woman younger than 35 with acute or convalescent COVID-19. This chain's CDR3 is CASSVGAGSGNTIYF. The DNA for the CDR3 is TGTGCCAGCAGCGTAGGGGCAGGCTCTGGAAACACCATATATTTT.